What follows is one TCR beta chain and its context. Its antigen is still unknown. This sample is drawn from a study of T cell responses to AZD1222 COVID-19 vaccine. Assay used: immunoSEQ multiplex PCR; TCRdb lists only in-frame clones, some missing. The sample has roughly 120,000 clones, around 93% seen once; the top ten hold about 7.5%. Study conclusions and caveats: Repertoire sampling was restricted to post-peak T cell response timepoints. Distributed over spike, vaccine-associated CD4 TCRs predominated at 160-218 and 743-854. Following two doses of AZD1222, Spike-specific TCR breadth and depth rose.

The germline V gene has CDR1 MNHEY and CDR2 SMNVEV (reference sequence). The junction had 13 bases not matched to a gene; V was cut back by 6 bases and J by 2 bases. The CDR3 totals 16 residues. This material consisted of peripheral blood, taken 28 days after the second AZD1222 dose. The receptor comes from an adult who received the AZD1222 COVID-19 vaccine. The gene calls are TRBV27 and TRBJ2-7; 7 bases agree with TRBD1. The CDR3 here is CASSLDAGTVTYEQYF. CDR3 bases: TGTGCCAGCAGCCTTGATGCCGGGACAGTAACCTACGAGCAGTACTTC.